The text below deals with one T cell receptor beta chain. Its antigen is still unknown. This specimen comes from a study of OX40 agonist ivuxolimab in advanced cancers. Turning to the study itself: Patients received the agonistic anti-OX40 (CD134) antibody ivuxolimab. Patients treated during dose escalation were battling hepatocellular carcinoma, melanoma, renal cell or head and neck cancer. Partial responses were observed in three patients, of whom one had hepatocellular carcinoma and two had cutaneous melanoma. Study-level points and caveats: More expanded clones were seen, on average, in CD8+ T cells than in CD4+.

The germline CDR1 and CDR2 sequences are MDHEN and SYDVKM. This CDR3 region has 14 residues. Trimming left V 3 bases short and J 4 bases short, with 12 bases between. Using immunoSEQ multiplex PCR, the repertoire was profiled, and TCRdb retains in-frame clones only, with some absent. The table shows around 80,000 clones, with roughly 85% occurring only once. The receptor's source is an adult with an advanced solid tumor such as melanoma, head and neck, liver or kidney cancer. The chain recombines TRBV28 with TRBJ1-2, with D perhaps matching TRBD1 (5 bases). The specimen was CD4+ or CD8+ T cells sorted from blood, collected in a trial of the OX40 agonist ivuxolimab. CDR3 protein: CASSFGGGSYGYTF. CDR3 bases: TGTGCCAGCAGTTTTGGGGGGGGTTCCTATGGCTACACCTTC.